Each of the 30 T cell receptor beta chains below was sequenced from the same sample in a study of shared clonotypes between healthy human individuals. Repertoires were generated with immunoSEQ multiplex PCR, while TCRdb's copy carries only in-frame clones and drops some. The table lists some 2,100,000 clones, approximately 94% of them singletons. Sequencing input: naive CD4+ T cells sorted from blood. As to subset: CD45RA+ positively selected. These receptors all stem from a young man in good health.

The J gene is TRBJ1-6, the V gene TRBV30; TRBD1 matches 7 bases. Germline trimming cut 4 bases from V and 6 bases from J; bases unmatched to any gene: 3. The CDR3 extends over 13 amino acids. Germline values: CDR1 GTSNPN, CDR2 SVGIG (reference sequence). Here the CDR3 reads CAWNRGSNSPLHF. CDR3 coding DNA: TGTGCCTGGAACAGGGGTTCTAATTCACCCCTCCACTTT.

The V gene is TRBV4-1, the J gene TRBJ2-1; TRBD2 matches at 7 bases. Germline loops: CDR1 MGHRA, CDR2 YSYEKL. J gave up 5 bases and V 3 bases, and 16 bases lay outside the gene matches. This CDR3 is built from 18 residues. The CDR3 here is CASSQTILQAGLDNEQFF. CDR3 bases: TGCGCCAGCAGCCAGACAATCCTCCAAGCGGGGCTCGACAATGAGCAGTTCTTC.

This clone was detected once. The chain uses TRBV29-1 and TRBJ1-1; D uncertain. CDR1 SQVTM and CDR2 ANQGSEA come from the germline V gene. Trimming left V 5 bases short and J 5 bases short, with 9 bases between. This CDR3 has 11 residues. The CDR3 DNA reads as TGCAGCGTTCAAGGCCAGACTGAAGCTTTCTTT. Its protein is CSVQGQTEAFF.

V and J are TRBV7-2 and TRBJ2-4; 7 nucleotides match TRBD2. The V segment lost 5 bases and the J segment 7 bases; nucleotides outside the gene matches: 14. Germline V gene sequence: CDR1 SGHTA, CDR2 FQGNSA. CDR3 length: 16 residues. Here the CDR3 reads CASSPKGGDVRNIQYF. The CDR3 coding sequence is TGTGCCAGCAGCCCCAAGGGAGGGGATGTTCGGAACATTCAGTACTTC.

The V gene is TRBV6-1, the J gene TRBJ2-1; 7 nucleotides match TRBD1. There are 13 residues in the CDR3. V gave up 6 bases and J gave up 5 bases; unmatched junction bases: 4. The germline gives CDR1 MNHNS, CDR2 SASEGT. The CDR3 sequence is CASSHDRDNEQFF. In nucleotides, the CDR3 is TGTGCCAGCAGCCATGACAGGGACAATGAGCAGTTCTTC.

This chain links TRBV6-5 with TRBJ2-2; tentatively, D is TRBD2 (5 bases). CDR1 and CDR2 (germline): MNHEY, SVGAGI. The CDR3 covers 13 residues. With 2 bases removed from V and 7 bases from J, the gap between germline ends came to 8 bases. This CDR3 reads CASSYGSVGELFF. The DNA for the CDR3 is TGTGCCAGCAGTTACGGTAGCGTCGGGGAGCTGTTTTTT.

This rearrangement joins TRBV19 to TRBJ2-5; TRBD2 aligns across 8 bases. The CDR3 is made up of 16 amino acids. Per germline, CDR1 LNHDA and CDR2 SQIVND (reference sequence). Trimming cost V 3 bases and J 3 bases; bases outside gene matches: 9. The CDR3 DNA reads TGTGCCAGTAGTATTTTTGGCGGGGGGCTAGAAGAGACCCAGTACTTC. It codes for CASSIFGGGLEETQYF.

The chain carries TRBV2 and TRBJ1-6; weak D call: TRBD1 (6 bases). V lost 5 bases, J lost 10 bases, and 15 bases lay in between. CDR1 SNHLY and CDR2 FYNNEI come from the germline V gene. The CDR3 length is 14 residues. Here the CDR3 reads CASSKGEIQSPLHF. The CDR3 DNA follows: TGTGCCAGCAGTAAGGGGGAAATTCAATCACCCCTCCACTTT.

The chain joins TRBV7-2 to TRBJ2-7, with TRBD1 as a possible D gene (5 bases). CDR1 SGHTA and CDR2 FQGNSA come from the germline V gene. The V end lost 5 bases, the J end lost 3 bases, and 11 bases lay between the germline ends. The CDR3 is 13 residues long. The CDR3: CASSPDSFYEQYF. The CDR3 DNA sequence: TGTGCCAGCAGCCCCGACAGCTTCTACGAGCAGTACTTC.

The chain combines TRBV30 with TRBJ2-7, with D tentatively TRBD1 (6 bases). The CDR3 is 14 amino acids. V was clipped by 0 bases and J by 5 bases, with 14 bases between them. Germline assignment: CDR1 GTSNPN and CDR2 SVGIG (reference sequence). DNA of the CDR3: TGTGCCTGGAGTGTAGGTCAGGGGAGCAACGAGCAGTACTTC. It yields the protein CAWSVGQGSNEQYF.

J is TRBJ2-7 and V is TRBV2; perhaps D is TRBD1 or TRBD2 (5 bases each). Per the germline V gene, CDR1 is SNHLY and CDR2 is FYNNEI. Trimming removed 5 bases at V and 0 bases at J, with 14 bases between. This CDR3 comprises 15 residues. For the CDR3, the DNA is TGTGCCAGCAGTCTGGGACGTAAGAGCTCCTACGAGCAGTACTTC. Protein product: CASSLGRKSSYEQYF.

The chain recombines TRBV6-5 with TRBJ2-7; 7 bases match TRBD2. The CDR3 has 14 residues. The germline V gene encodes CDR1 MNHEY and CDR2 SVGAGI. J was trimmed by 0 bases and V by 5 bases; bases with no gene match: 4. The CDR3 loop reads CASSRTSFSYEQYF. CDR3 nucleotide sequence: TGTGCCAGCAGTCGGACTAGTTTCTCCTACGAGCAGTACTTC.

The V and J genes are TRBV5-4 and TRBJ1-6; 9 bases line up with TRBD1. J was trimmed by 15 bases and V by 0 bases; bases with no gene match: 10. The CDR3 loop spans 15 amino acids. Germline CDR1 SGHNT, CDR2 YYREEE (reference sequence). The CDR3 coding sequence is TGTGCCAGCAGCTTGGAACCGGGACAGGGACTTTTCCTCCACTTT. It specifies CASSLEPGQGLFLHF.

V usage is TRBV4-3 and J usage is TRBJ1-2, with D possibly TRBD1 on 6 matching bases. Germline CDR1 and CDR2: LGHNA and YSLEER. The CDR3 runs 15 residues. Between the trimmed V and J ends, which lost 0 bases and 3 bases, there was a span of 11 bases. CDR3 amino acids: CASSQEQDSHYGYTF. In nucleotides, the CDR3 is TGCGCCAGCAGCCAAGAACAGGACAGCCACTATGGCTACACCTTC.

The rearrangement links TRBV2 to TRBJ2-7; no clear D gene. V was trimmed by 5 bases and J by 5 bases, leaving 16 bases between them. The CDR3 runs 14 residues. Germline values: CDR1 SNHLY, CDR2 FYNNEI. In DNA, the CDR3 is TGTGCCAGCAGTCTGGGTTACAGCCAGAACGAGCAGTACTTC. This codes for CASSLGYSQNEQYF.

The CDR3 protein is CASSQEGSSQPQHF. CDR3 nucleotide sequence: TGCGCCAGCAGCCAAGAGGGGTCGAGTCAGCCCCAGCATTTT. This rearrangement joins TRBV4-1 to TRBJ1-5; D remains ambiguous. CDR3 length: 14 residues. Germline CDR1 reads MGHRA; CDR2 reads YSYEKL. V was trimmed by 0 bases and J by 6 bases, leaving 9 bases between them.

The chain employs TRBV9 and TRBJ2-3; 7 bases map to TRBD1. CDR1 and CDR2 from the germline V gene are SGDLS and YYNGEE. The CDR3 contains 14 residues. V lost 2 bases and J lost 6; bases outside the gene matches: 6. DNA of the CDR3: TGTGCCAGCAGCGTCGGGACAGCCTATGATACGCAGTATTTT. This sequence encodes CASSVGTAYDTQYF.

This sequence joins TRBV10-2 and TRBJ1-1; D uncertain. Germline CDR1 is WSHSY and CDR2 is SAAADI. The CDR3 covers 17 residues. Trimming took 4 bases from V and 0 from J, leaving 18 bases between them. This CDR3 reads CASSVESLGRMNTEAFF. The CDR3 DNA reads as TGCGCCAGCAGTGTAGAAAGCTTGGGCAGGATGAACACTGAAGCTTTCTTT.

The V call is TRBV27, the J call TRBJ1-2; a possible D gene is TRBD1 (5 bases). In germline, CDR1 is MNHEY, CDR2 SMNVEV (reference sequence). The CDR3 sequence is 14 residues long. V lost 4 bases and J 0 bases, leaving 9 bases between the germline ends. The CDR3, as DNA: TGTGCCAGCAGTTATGGGGGGTCTAACTATGGCTACACCTTC. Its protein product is CASSYGGSNYGYTF.

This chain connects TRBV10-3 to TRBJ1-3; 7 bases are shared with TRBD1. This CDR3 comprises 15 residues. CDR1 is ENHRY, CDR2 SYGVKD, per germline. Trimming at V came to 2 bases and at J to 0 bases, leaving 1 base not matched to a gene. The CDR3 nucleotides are TGTGCCATCAGTGAGAGGGGGCCCTCTGGAAACACCATATATTTT. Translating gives CAISERGPSGNTIYF.

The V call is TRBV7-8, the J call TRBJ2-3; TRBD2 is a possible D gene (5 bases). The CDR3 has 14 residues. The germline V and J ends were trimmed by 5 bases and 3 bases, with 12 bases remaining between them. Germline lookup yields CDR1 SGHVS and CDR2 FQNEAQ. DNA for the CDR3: TGTGCCAGCAGCCCCGGGGAACCAACAGATACGCAGTATTTT. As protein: CASSPGEPTDTQYF.

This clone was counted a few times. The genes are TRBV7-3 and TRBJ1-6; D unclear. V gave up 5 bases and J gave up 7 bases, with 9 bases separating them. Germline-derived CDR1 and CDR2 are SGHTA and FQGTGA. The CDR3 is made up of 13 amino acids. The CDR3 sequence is CASSPTPNSPLHF. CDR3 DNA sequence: TGTGCCAGCAGCCCGACCCCGAATTCACCCCTCCACTTT.

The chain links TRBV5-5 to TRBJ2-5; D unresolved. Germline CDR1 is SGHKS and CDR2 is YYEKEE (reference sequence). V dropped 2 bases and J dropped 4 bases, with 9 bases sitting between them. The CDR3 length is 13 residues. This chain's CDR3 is CASSLQRPETQYF. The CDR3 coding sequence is TGTGCCAGCAGCTTACAGAGGCCAGAGACCCAGTACTTC.

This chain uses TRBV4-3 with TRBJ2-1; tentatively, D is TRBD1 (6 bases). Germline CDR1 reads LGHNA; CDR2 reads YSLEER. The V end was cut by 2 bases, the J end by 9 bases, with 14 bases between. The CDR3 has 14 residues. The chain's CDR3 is CASSQIPKGGEQFF. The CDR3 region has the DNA TGCGCCAGCAGCCAAATACCCAAAGGGGGTGAGCAGTTCTTC.

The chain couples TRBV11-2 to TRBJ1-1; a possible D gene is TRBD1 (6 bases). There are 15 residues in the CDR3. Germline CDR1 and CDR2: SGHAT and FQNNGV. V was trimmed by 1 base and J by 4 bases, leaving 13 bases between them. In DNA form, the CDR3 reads TGTGCCAGCAGCTTAGCGGCAGGGGTGGGCACTGAAGCTTTCTTT. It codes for CASSLAAGVGTEAFF.

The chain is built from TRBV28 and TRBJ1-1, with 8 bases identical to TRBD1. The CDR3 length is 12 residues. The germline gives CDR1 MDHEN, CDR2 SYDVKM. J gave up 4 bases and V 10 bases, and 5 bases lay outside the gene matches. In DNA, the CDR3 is TGTGCCATCTCAGGGGGCGGCACTGAAGCTTTCTTT. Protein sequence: CAISGGGTEAFF. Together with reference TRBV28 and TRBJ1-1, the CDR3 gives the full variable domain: DVKVTQSSRYLVKRTGEKVFLECVQDMDHENMFWYRQDPGLGLRLIYFSYDVKMKEKGDIPEGYSVSREKKERFSLILESASTNQTSMYLCAISGGGTEAFFGQGTRLTVV.

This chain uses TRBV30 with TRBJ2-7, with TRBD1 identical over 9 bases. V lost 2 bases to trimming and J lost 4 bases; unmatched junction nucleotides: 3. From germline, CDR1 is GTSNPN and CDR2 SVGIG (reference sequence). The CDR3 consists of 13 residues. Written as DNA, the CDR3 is TGTGCCTGGAGTCGGGGACAGGGTTACGAGCAGTACTTC. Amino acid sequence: CAWSRGQGYEQYF.

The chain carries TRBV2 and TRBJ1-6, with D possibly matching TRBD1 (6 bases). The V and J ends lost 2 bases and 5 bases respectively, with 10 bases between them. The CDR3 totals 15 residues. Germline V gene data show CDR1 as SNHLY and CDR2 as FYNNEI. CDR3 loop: CASSERAGDNSPLHF. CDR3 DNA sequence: TGTGCCAGCAGTGAACGGGCAGGGGATAATTCACCCCTCCACTTT.

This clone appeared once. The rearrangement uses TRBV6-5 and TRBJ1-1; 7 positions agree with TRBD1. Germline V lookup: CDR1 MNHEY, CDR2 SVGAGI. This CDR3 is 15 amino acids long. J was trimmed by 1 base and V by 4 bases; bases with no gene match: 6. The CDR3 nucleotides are TGTGCCAGCAGTTCAAGGGGGACAGCGAACACTGAAGCTTTCTTT. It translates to CASSSRGTANTEAFF.

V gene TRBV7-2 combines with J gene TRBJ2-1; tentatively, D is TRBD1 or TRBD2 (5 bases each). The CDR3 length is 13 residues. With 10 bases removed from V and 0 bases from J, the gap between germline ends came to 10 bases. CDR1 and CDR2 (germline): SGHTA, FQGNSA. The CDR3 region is CANRDGSYNEQFF. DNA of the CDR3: TGTGCCAACCGGGACGGCTCCTACAATGAGCAGTTCTTC.